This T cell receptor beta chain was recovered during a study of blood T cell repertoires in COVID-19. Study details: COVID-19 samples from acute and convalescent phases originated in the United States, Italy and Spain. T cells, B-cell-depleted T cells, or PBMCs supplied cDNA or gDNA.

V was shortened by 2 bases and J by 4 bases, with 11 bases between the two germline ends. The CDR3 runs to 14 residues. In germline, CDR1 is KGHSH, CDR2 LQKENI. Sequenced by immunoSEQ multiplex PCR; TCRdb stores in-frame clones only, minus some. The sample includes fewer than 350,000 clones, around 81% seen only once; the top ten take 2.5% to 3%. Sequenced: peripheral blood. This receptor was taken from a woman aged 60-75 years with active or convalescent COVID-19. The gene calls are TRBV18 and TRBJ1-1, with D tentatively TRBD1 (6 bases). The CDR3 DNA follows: TGTGCCAGCTCACCAAGCAGGGGCCTCACTGAAGCTTTCTTT. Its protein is CASSPSRGLTEAFF.